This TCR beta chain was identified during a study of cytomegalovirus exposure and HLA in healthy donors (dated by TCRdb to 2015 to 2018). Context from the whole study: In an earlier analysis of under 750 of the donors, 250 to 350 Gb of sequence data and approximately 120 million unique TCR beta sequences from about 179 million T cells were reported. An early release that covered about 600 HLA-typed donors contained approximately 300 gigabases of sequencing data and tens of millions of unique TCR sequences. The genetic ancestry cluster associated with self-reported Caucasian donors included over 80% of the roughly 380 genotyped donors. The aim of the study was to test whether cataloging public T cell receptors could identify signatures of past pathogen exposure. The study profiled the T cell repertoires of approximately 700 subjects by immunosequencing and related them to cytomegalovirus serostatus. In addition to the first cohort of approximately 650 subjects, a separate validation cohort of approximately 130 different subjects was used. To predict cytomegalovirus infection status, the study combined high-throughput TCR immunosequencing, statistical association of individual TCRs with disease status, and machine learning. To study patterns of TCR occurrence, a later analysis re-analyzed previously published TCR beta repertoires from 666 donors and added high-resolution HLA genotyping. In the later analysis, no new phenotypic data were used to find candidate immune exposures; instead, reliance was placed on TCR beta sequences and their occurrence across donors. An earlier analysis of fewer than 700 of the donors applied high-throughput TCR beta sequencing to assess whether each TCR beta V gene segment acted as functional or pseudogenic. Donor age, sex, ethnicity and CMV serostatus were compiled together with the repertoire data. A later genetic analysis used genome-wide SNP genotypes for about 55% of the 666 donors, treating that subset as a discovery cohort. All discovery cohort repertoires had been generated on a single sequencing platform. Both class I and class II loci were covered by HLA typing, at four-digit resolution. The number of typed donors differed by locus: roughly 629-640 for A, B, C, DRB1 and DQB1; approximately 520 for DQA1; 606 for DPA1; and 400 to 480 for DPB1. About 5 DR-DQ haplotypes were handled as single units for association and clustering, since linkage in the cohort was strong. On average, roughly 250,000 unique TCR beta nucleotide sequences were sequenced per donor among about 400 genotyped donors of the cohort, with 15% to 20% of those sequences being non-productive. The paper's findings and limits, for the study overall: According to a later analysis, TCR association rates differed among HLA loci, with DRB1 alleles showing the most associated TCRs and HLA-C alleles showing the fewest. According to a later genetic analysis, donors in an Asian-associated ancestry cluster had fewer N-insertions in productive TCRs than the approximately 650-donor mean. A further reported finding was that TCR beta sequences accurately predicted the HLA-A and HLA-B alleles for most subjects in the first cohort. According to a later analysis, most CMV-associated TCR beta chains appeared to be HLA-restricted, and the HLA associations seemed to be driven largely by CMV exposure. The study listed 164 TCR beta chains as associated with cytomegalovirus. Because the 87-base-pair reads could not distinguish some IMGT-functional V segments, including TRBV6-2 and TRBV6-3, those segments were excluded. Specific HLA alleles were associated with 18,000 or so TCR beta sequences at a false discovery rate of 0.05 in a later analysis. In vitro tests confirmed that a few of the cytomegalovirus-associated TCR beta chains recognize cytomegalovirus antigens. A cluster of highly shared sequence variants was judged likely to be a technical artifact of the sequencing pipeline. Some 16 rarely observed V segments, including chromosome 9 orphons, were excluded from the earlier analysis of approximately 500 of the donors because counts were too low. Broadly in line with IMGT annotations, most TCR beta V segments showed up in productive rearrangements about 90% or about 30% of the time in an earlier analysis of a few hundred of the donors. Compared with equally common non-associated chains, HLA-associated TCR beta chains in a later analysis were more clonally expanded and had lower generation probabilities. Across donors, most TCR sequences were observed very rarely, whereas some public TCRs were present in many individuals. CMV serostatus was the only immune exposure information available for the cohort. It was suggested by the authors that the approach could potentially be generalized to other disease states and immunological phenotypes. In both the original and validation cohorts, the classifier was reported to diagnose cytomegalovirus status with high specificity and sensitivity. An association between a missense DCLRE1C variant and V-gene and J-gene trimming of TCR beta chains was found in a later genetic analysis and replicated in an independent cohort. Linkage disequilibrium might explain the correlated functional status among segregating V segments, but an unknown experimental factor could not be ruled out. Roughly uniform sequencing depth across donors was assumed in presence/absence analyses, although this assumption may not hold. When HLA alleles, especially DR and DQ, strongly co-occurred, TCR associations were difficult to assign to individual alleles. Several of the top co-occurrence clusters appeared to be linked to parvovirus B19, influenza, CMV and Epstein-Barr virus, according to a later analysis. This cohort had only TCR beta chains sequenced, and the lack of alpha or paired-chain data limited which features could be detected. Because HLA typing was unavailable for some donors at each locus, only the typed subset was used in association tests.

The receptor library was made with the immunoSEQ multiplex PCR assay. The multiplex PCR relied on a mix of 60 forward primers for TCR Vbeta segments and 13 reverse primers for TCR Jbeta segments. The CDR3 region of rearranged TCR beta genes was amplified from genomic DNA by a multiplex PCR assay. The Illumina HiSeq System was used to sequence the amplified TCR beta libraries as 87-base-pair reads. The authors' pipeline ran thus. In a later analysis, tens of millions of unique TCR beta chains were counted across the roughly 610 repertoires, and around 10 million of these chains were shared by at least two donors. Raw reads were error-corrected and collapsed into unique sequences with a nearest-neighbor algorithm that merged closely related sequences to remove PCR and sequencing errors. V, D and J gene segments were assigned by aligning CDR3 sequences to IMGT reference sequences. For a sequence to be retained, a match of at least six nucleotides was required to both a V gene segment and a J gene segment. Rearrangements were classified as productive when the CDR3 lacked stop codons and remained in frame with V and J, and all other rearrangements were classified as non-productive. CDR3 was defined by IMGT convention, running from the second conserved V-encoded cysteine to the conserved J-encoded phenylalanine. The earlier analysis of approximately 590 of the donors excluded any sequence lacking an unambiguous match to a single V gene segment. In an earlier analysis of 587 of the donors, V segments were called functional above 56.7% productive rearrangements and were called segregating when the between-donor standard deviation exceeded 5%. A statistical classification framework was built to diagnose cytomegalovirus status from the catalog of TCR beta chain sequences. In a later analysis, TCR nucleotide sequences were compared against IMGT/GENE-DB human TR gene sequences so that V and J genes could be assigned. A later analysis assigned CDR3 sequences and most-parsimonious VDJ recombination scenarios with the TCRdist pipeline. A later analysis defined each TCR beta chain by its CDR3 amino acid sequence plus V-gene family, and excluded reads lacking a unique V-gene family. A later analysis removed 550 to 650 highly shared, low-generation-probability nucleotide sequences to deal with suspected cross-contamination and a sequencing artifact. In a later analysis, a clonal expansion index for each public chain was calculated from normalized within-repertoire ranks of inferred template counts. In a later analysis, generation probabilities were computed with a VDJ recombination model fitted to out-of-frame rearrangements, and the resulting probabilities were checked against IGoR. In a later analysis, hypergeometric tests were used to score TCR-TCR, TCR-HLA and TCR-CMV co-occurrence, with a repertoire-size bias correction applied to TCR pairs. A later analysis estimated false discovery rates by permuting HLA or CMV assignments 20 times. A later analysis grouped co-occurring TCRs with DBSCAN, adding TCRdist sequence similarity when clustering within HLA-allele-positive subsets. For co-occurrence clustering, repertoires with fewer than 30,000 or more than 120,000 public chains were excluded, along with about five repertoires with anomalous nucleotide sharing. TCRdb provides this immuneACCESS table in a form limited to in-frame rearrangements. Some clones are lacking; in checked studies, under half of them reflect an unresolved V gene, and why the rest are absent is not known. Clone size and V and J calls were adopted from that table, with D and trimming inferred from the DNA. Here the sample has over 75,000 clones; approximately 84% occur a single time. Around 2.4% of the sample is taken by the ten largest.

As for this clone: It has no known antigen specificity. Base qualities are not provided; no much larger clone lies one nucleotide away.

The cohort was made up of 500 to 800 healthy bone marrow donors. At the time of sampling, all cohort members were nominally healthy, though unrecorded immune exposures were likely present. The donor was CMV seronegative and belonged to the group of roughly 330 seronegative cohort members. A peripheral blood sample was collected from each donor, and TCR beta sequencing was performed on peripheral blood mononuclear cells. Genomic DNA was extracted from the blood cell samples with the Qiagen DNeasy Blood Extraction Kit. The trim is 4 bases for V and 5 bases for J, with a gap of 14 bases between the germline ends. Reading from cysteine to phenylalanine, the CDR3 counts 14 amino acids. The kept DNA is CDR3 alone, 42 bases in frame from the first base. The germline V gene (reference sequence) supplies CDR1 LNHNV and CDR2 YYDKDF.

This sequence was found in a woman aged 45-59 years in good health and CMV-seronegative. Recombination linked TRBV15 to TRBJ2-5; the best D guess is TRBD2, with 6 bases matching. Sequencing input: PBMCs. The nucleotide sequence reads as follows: TGTGCCACCAGCAACGGAGGGGATGGGGAGACCCAGTACTTC. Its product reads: CATSNGGDGETQYF.